In this sample, the clone carrying this T cell receptor beta chain turned up a few times. Data came from immunoSEQ multiplex PCR; TCRdb stores just in-frame clones and leaves some out. The data contain just over 350,000 clones, roughly 84% of them singletons. Germline V gives CDR1 SEHNR, CDR2 FQNEAQ (reference sequence). The CDR3 spans 13 residues. Trimming removed 5 bases from V and 4 bases from J; junction bases left unmatched: 3. Participants came from fewer than 25 US areas, aged about 18 to 89 years. The sample comes from a study of blood T cell repertoires in COVID-19. The sample was PBMCs or T cells enriched from blood (not recorded which). This receptor was identified in a woman aged 25-40 years who had recovered from COVID-19. V gene TRBV7-9 combines with J gene TRBJ1-2, with TRBD1 matching over 8 bases. Here the CDR3 reads CASSPGQAYGYTF. For the CDR3, the DNA is TGTGCCAGCAGCCCGGGACAGGCCTATGGCTACACCTTC.